This TCR beta chain derives from a study of OX40 agonist ivuxolimab in advanced cancers. For the wider study: Ivuxolimab was a fully human IgG2 agonistic monoclonal antibody targeting the costimulatory receptor OX40 (CD134). Intravenous ivuxolimab was administered to patients every 2 weeks at six dose levels: 0.01, 0.1, 0.3, 1.5, 3 and 10 mg/kg. Of the roughly 51 patients in dose escalation, 19 had hepatocellular carcinoma, some 15 had melanoma, 9 had renal cell carcinoma and 9 had head and neck cancer. The dose-escalation cohort was 82.7% male with a mean age of 60 years, ranging from roughly 20 to 80. Patients were allowed to have had prior anti-PD-1, anti-PD-L1 or anti-CTLA-4 therapy, and 40% of the dose-escalation patients had previously received checkpoint inhibitors. Partial responses occurred in three dose-escalation patients, of whom one had hepatocellular carcinoma and two had cutaneous melanoma. Peripheral TCRbeta sequencing aimed to test whether ivuxolimab altered TCR sequence diversity and caused clonal T-cell expansion. The monotherapy dose-escalation portion (N ≈ 50 patients) of the phase I ivuxolimab trial is reported in the paper.

General study outcomes and caveats: Antigen specificity was not determined for the clonally expanded peripheral T cells. Low levels of normalized T-cell clonal expansion were also seen in some patients who did not respond. Clonal expansion of both CD4+ and CD8+ blood T cells was observed from baseline to week 6 at doses 0.1 to 3.0 mg/kg. After ivuxolimab, expanded clones were on average more numerous among CD8+ T cells than among CD4+ T cells. Partial responders in the 0.1-3.0 mg/kg groups had among the lowest normalized peripheral clonal expansion, especially among CD8+ T cells.

Worth noting for this clone: Its antigen is unknown. No much larger clone exists at a distance of one base, and base qualities are not known.

Genomic DNA was isolated from the sorted cells so that the TCRbeta CDR3 region could be sequenced. TCRbeta CDR3 regions were sequenced using the immunoSEQ Assay. The table was pulled from immuneACCESS by TCRdb, which kept in-frame rearrangements only. Such tables lose some clones; where checked, under half of the loss comes from unresolved V genes, and the rest has no known cause. The sample table records 40,000 to 45,000 clones; 91% of these occur just once. The ten largest clones represent about 30% of the sample. Taken from the germline V gene, the CDR1 and CDR2 loops are SGHDT and YYEEEE. The junction shows trimming of 4 bases on V and 3 bases on J, plus 14 bases between the germline ends. The CDR3 runs 14 residues from the cysteine to the phenylalanine. Of all the DNA, just the CDR3 is kept, 42 bases in frame from base 1. Patients with autoimmune disease history or receiving systemic immunosuppression were excluded from the trial. Peripheral blood for TCR sequencing was collected from all dose cohorts at baseline, on cycle 4 day 1, and on cycle 7 day 1. The samples were drawn from a first-in-human, open-label, multicenter phase I dose-escalation trial of ivuxolimab. Adults with locally advanced or metastatic melanoma, renal cell, hepatocellular, or head and neck squamous cell carcinoma were enrolled in the trial. Before TCR sequencing, CD4+ T cells and CD8+ T cells from peripheral blood were sorted into separate populations.

The sample in question was CD4+ or CD8+ T cells sorted from blood, obtained in a trial of the OX40 agonist ivuxolimab. The sequence links TRBV5-6 to TRBJ2-7; 5 matching bases give a weak D call of TRBD1. The TCR was taken from an adult with an advanced solid tumor such as melanoma, head and neck, liver or kidney cancer. The DNA sequence follows: TGTGCCAGCAGCCCTGGCAGGGATCTCTACGAGCAGTACTTC. It translates as CASSPGRDLYEQYF.